The clone carrying this T cell receptor beta chain has more than one count but fewer than ten. Its target is unknown. The data are from a study of beta chain features in type 1 diabetes. Investigators reverse transcribed all isolated RNA, so they sequenced expressed TCRB transcripts. Here immunoSEQ multiplex PCR was the method, and the copy in TCRdb shows in-frame clones only, minus some. In the table there are hundreds of thousands of clones, roughly a sixth of which are singletons. This CDR3 comprises 16 residues. V trimming: 4 bases; J trimming: 8 bases; junction bases outside the gene matches: 8. Germline values: CDR1 MNHNS, CDR2 SASEGT. Points from the study as a whole: The naive, central memory and Treg TCRB repertoires looked more alike in patients than they did in healthy donors. Shorter templates might be favored by PCR, equally in patients and controls.

The sample consisted of naive CD4+ T cells from blood. The receptor's source is a man younger than 35 in good health. The rearrangement uses TRBV6-1 and TRBJ2-1; 13 bases fit TRBD2. Here the CDR3 DNA reads TGTGCCAGCAGTGCCCAACTAGCGGGAGGGCCGTATGAGCAGTTCTTC. Translating gives CASSAQLAGGPYEQFF.